The clone carrying this T cell receptor beta chain was observed a few times. This CDR3 has 15 amino acids. Germline V CDR1 and CDR2: ENHRY, SYGVKD. The V gene lost 3 bases and the J gene lost 1 base, with 12 bases spanning the gap. This entry comes from a study of cytomegalovirus exposure and HLA in healthy donors. PCR involved 60 Vbeta and 13 Jbeta primers. Assay: immunoSEQ multiplex PCR; the TCRdb copy retains only in-frame clones and omits some. The sample holds 120,000 or so clones, around three quarters seen once. The TCR originated in a female donor in good health and CMV-seronegative. Sequences were obtained from PBMCs. The rearrangement joins TRBV10-3 to TRBJ1-1, with D possibly matching TRBD1 (6 bases). The CDR3 loop is CAISDPGQPNTEAFF. CDR3 coding DNA: TGTGCCATCAGTGATCCGGGACAACCGAACACTGAAGCTTTCTTT.